One sample yielded the 24 T cell receptor beta chains listed below, sequenced in a study of human T cells and chemical hapten exposure. Each CDR3 protein gets one entry after TCRdb re-called the RACE reads with MiXCR. The data show about 400,000 distinct CDR3 sequences, nearly 6.5% seen once. Time point noted: patch test 2, 6 weeks after DPC sensitization. Specified treatment: therapeutic diphenylcyclopropenone sensitization with weekly scalp DPC. The sample here was whole blood, taken in connection with sensitization to the hapten diphenylcyclopropenone (DPC). The receptors come from a young woman with alopecia areata. Some clones in this sample may be carry-over from other donors' samples.

This clonotype was detected only once. This chain uses TRBV7-2 with TRBJ2-1; D gene uncertain. The CDR3 spans 12 residues. Germline CDR1 is SGHTA and CDR2 is FQGNSA. The V end lost 1 base, the J end lost 9 bases, and 7 bases lay between the germline ends. Here the CDR3 DNA reads TGTGCCAGCAGCTTAGATTATGGTGAGCAGTTCTTC. Translating it yields CASSLDYGEQFF.

This clonotype was picked up one time. Mismatch with germline at one junction end may stem from a read error. V gene TRBV20-1 combines with J gene TRBJ1-4, with 7 bases aligning to TRBD1. The CDR3 sequence is 13 residues long. CDR1 DFQATT and CDR2 SNEGSKA come from the germline V gene (reference sequence). CDR3 nucleotide sequence: TGCACTGCTAGAGAGGGGGCGATTGAAAAACTGTTTTTT. Its protein product is CTAREGAIEKLFF.

In this sample, this clonotype turned up many times. The chain combines TRBV7-2 with TRBJ1-4; D is perhaps TRBD1 (5 bases). Germline V CDR1 and CDR2: SGHTA, FQGNSA. Trimming removed 2 bases at V and 4 bases at J, with 14 bases between. This CDR3 has 16 residues. CDR3 protein: CASSLSPKRGNEKLFF. The CDR3 coding sequence is TGTGCCAGCAGCTTATCCCCTAAGAGGGGTAATGAAAAACTGTTTTTT.

The chain recombines TRBV27 with TRBJ1-1; possibly TRBD1 for D (6 bases). CDR3 length: 13 residues. Per the germline V gene, CDR1 is MNHEY and CDR2 is SMNVEV (reference sequence). Between the trimmed V and J ends, which lost 2 bases and 6 bases, there was a span of 10 bases. The CDR3 reads CASSLQGKAEAFF. The CDR3 DNA reads as TGTGCCAGCAGTTTACAGGGGAAGGCTGAAGCTTTCTTT.

This clonotype was observed a handful of times. The rearrangement joins TRBV4-1 to TRBJ1-1; 9 nucleotides align to TRBD1. Germline loops: CDR1 MGHRA, CDR2 YSYEKL. J lost 3 bases, V lost 6 bases, and 2 bases had no gene match. The length of the CDR3 is 13 residues. CDR3 protein: CASRWDRDTEAFF. CDR3 nucleotide sequence: TGCGCCAGCAGGTGGGACAGGGACACTGAAGCTTTCTTT.

This clonotype was observed a few times. The chain has TRBV3-1 and TRBJ2-7; D gene ambiguous. Germline assignment: CDR1 LGHDT and CDR2 YNNKEL (reference sequence). Between the trimmed V and J ends, which lost 6 bases and 6 bases, there was a span of 18 bases. CDR3 length: 14 amino acids. In DNA, the CDR3 is TGTGCCAGCAGTTTTGAGCCCCTAAACCCCGAGCAGTACTTC. It codes for CASSFEPLNPEQYF.

This clonotype occurred a few times. The rearrangement joins TRBV6-5 to TRBJ2-3, with D possibly matching TRBD2 (7 bases). The CDR3 length is 15 residues. V lost 0 bases to trimming and J lost 4 bases, with 11 bases between them. Per the germline V gene, CDR1 is MNHEY and CDR2 is SVGAGI. The CDR3 DNA reads as TGTGCCAGCAGTTACTCGAGGGGGGGGGCAGATACGCAGTATTTT. This gives the protein CASSYSRGGADTQYF.

This clonotype was counted many times. The V and J genes are TRBV7-2 and TRBJ1-5; D call uncertain. CDR3 length: 14 amino acids. Deletions cut 4 bases from V and 0 bases from J, with 7 bases between. The germline V gene encodes CDR1 SGHTA and CDR2 FQGNSA. The DNA of the CDR3 is TGTGCCAGCAGCTCGGCCTATAGCAATCAGCCCCAGCATTTT. This encodes CASSSAYSNQPQHF. The variable domain in full, completed from reference TRBV7-2 and TRBJ1-5, reads GAGVSQSPSNKVTEKGKDVELRCDPISGHTALYWYRQSLGQGLEFLIYFQGNSAPDKSGLPSDRFSAERTGGSVSTLTIQRTQQEDSAVYLCASSSAYSNQPQHFGDGTRLSIL.

J is TRBJ2-3 and V is TRBV7-2; 13 nucleotides line up with TRBD2. The length of the CDR3 is 15 residues. In germline, CDR1 is SGHTA, CDR2 FQGNSA. V dropped 3 bases and J dropped 7; count of bases not matched to a gene: 4. The CDR3 region is CASSFTSGGANTQYF. Written as DNA, the CDR3 is TGTGCCAGCAGCTTTACTAGCGGGGGGGCTAATACGCAGTATTTT.

For this clonotype: Germline and junction disagree at one end, which may indicate a read error. This rearrangement joins TRBV3-1 to TRBJ1-6; D is unresolved. This CDR3 is 12 amino acids long. The germline V gene encodes CDR1 LGHDT and CDR2 YNNKEL (reference sequence). This chain's CDR3 is CASSDLGSSLLF. Written as DNA, the CDR3 is TGTGCCAGTTCCGACCTGGGTTCTTCTCTCCTTTTT.

The chain uses TRBV12-3 or TRBV12-4 and TRBJ1-5; 7 nucleotides align to TRBD1. V gave up 11 bases and J gave up 0 bases; unmatched junction bases: 4. The CDR3 has 13 amino acids. Written as DNA, the CDR3 is TGTGCCGTCGGACAGGTTAGCAATCAGCCCCAGCATTTT. Protein sequence: CAVGQVSNQPQHF.

This clonotype has a count of ten or more. V gene TRBV7-8 combines with J gene TRBJ1-6; no clear D. The germline V gene has CDR1 SGHVS and CDR2 FQNEAQ. Trimming removed 0 bases from V and 9 bases from J, with 9 bases in between. The CDR3 is 14 amino acids. In DNA, the CDR3 is TGTGCCAGCAGCTTAGCGCAGAACACTTCACCCCTCCACTTT. Translating gives CASSLAQNTSPLHF.

This chain connects TRBV7-2 to TRBJ1-5; the match to TRBD1 covers 7 bases. Germline CDR1 SGHTA, CDR2 FQGNSA. Trimming took 4 bases from V and 0 from J; bases not matched to a gene: 6. This CDR3 comprises 16 residues. The CDR3 DNA follows: TGTGCCAGCAGCTCGTCAGGGGGATATAGCAATCAGCCCCAGCATTTT. Its translation is CASSSSGGYSNQPQHF.

This clonotype showed up many times. The gene calls are TRBV3-1 and TRBJ2-5; 10 bases fit TRBD2. This CDR3 is 14 amino acids long. Germline lookup yields CDR1 LGHDT and CDR2 YNNKEL (reference sequence). With V trimmed by 0 bases and J by 5 bases, 0 bases remained unmatched. The CDR3 spells CASSQDSGGETQYF. DNA of the CDR3: TGTGCCAGCAGCCAAGATAGCGGGGGGGAGACCCAGTACTTC.

This clonotype has at least ten counts. The gene calls are TRBV6-1 and TRBJ1-1; TRBD1 might be the D (5 bases). Germline values: CDR1 MNHNS, CDR2 SASEGT. The CDR3 runs to 14 residues. The V end lost 7 bases, the J end lost 5 bases, and 17 bases lay between the germline ends. In DNA, the CDR3 is TGTGCCAGCAACGTCGCGGACGGGGGGACTGAAGCTTTCTTT. Translated: CASNVADGGTEAFF.

This clonotype was counted between two and nine times. This chain links TRBV6-2 or TRBV6-3 with TRBJ1-5, with D uncertain. With 6 bases removed from V and 7 bases from J, the gap between germline ends came to 13 bases. CDR1 is MNHEY, CDR2 SVGEGT, per germline. This CDR3 spans 13 amino acids. Here the CDR3 reads CASSLLFVQPQHF. The CDR3 bases are TGTGCCAGCAGCCTCCTTTTCGTCCAGCCCCAGCATTTT.

This clonotype was picked up many times. This chain uses TRBV29-1 with TRBJ2-3; 7 bases match TRBD2. The CDR3 contains 15 residues. Germline loops: CDR1 SQVTM, CDR2 ANQGSEA. The V gene end was trimmed by 4 bases and the J gene end by 2 bases; junction bases not matched to a gene: 9. CDR3 protein: CSVASLAGSTDTQYF. CDR3 coding DNA: TGCAGCGTTGCCTCTTTAGCGGGTTCCACAGATACGCAGTATTTT.

There are a few counts of this clonotype. The chain links TRBV9 to TRBJ2-1, with 9 nucleotides matching TRBD1. The junction had 1 base not matched to a gene; V was cut back by 3 bases and J by 3 bases. The germline CDR1 and CDR2 sequences are SGDLS and YYNGEE. The CDR3 runs 14 residues. The CDR3 DNA reads TGTGCCAGCAGCGCGGGACAGGGCTACAATGAGCAGTTCTTC. This encodes CASSAGQGYNEQFF.

The chain recombines TRBV24-1 with TRBJ2-3, with D possibly called TRBD1 or TRBD2 (6 bases each). The germline gives CDR1 KGHDR, CDR2 SFDVKD. The germline V and J ends were trimmed by 11 bases and 4 bases, with 18 bases remaining between them. This CDR3 region has 14 residues. CDR3 residues: CASGSGGLSDTQYF. The CDR3 DNA follows: TGTGCCAGCGGTTCCGGGGGCTTGTCAGATACGCAGTATTTT.

V is TRBV20-1 and J is TRBJ2-3, with 7 positions matching TRBD2. V gave up 6 bases and J gave up 3 bases; unmatched junction bases: 15. CDR3 length: 16 residues. Germline values: CDR1 DFQATT, CDR2 SNEGSKA (reference sequence). CDR3 residues: CSANPVGGMGTDTQYF. In DNA form, the CDR3 reads TGCAGTGCGAATCCCGTGGGGGGGATGGGGACAGATACGCAGTATTTT.

This clonotype was seen at least ten times. The J gene is TRBJ2-7, the V gene TRBV7-2, with D unclear. The length of the CDR3 is 13 residues. Germline assignment: CDR1 SGHTA and CDR2 FQGNSA. V lost 1 base to trimming and J lost 4 bases, with 8 bases between them. CDR3 nucleotide sequence: TGTGCCAGCAGCTTAGGACTGAGATACGAGCAGTACTTC. The encoded protein is CASSLGLRYEQYF.

This clonotype has a count of ten or more. V gene TRBV29-1 combines with J gene TRBJ1-2; D uncertain. V was clipped by 3 bases and J by 4 bases, with 12 bases between them. This CDR3 region has 13 residues. The germline V gene has CDR1 SQVTM and CDR2 ANQGSEA. CDR3 residues: CSVEYTVPYGYTF. DNA for the CDR3: TGCAGCGTTGAGTATACAGTACCCTATGGCTACACCTTC.

V usage is TRBV3-1 and J usage is TRBJ2-7, with 7 bases lining up with TRBD1. V was clipped by 4 bases and J by 4 bases; unmatched bases: 7. The CDR3 consists of 14 residues. Germline V gene lookup returns CDR1 LGHDT and CDR2 YNNKEL (reference sequence). CDR3 sequence: CASSPAGGPYEQYF. In DNA form, the CDR3 reads TGTGCCAGCAGCCCGGCAGGGGGACCGTACGAGCAGTACTTC.

This clonotype was picked up many times. V is TRBV6-5 and J is TRBJ2-5; no firm D call. CDR1 and CDR2 from the germline V gene are MNHEY and SVGAGI. The CDR3 is 11 residues long. V shed 6 bases and J shed 7 bases, with 9 bases lying between them. CDR3 sequence: CASSTAGTQYF. The CDR3 DNA sequence: TGTGCCAGCAGCACCGCCGGGACCCAGTACTTC.